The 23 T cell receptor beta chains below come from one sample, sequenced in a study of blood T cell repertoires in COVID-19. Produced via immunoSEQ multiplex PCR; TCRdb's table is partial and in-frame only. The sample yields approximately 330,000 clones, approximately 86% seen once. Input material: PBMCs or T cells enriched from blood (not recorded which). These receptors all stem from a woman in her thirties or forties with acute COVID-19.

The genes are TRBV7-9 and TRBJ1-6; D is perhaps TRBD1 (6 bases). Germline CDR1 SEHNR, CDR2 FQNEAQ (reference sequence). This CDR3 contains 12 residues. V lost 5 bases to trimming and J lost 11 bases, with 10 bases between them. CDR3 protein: CASSRTGTPLHF. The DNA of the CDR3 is TGTGCCAGCAGCCGAACAGGGACACCCCTCCACTTT.

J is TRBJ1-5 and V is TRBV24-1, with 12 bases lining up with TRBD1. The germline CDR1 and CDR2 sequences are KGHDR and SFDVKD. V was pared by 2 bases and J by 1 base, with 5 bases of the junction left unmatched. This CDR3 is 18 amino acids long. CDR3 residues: CATSDSSGQGASNQPQHF. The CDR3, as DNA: TGTGCCACCAGTGATTCATCGGGACAGGGGGCGAGCAATCAGCCCCAGCATTTT.

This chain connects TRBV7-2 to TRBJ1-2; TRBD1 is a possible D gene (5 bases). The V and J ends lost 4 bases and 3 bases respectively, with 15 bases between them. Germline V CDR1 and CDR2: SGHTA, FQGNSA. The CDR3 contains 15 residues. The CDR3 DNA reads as TGTGCCAGCAGCTGGAGAGGTGACAGTCACTATGGCTACACCTTC. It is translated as CASSWRGDSHYGYTF.

CDR3 bases: TGTGCCAGCAGCTTAGAGTCACAACGGGCCGGGGAGCTGTTTTTT. Residues: CASSLESQRAGELFF. The rearrangement joins TRBV7-2 to TRBJ2-2; no clear D. CDR1 is SGHTA, CDR2 FQGNSA, per germline. This CDR3 contains 15 residues. Deletions cut 1 base from V and 6 bases from J, with 12 bases between. Full variable domain (remainder filled in from reference TRBV7-2 and TRBJ2-2): GAGVSQSPSNKVTEKGKDVELRCDPISGHTALYWYRQSLGQGLEFLIYFQGNSAPDKSGLPSDRFSAERTGGSVSTLTIQRTQQEDSAVYLCASSLESQRAGELFFGEGSRLTVL.

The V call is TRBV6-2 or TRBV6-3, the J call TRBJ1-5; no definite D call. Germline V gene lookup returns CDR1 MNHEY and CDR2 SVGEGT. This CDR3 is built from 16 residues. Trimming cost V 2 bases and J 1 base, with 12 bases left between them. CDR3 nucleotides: TGTGCCAGCAGTTACCCGCGGGCGGGGAGCAATCAGCCCCAGCATTTT. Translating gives CASSYPRAGSNQPQHF.

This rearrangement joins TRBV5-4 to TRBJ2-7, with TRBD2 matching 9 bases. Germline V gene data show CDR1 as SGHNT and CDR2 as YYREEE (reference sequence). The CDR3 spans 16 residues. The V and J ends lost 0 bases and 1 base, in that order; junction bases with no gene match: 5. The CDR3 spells CASSLVASGTSYEQYF. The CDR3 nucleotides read TGTGCCAGCAGCTTGGTCGCTAGCGGGACATCCTACGAGCAGTACTTC.

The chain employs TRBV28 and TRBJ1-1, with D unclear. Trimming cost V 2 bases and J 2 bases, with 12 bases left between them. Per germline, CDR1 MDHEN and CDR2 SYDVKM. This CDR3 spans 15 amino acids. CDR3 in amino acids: CASSLINTLNTEAFF. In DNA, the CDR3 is TGTGCCAGCAGTTTAATTAACACCTTAAACACTGAAGCTTTCTTT.

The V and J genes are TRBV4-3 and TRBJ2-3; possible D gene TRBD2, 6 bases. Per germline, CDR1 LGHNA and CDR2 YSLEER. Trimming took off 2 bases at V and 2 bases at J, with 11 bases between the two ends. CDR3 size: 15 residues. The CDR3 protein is CASSQLWGDTDTQYF. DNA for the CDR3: TGCGCCAGCAGCCAACTGTGGGGGGACACAGATACGCAGTATTTT.

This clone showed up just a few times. CDR3 coding DNA: TGTGCCAGTAGTATCGGAGGAGGGGCGCCCCAGCATTTT. Translating gives CASSIGGGAPQHF. The V gene is TRBV19, the J gene TRBJ1-5, with a tentative D call TRBD1 (5 bases). Germline V gives CDR1 LNHDA, CDR2 SQIVND (reference sequence). The CDR3 totals 13 residues. Trimming took off 3 bases at V and 9 bases at J, with 12 bases between the two ends.

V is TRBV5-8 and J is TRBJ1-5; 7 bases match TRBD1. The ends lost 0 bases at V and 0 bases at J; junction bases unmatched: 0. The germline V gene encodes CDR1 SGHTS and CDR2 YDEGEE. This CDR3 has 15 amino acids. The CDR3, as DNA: TGTGCCAGCAGCTTGGCAGGGGGTAGCAATCAGCCCCAGCATTTT. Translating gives CASSLAGGSNQPQHF.

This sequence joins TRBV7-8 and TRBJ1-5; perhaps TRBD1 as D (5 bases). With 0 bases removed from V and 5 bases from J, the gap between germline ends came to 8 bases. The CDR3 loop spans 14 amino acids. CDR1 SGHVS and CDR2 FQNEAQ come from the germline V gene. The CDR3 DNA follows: TGTGCCAGCAGCTTAGCAGGGGTCCATCAGCCCCAGCATTTT. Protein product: CASSLAGVHQPQHF.

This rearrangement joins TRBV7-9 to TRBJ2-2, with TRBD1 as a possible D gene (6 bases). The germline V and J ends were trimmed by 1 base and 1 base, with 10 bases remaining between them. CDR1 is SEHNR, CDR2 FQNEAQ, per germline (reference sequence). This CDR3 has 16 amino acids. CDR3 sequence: CASSLGGRGNTGELFF. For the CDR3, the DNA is TGTGCCAGCAGCTTAGGTGGCAGGGGGAACACCGGGGAGCTGTTTTTT.

This CDR3 is CASSSGGRPNTEAFF. In DNA, the CDR3 is TGTGCCAGCAGCTCCGGGGGACGACCAAACACTGAAGCTTTCTTT. This chain joins TRBV11-1 and TRBJ1-1, with D possibly matching TRBD1 (5 bases). CDR1 SGHAT and CDR2 FQDESV come from the germline V gene (reference sequence). The V end lost 4 bases, the J end lost 2 bases, and 14 bases lay between the germline ends. There are 15 residues in the CDR3.

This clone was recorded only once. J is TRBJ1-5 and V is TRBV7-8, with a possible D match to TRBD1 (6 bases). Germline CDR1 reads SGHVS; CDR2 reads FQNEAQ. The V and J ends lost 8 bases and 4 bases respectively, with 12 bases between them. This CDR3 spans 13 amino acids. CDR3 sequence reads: CASSGAENQPQHF. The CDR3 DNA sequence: TGTGCCAGCTCAGGGGCGGAGAATCAGCCCCAGCATTTT.

CDR3 in amino acids: CASSLDYTRELFF. The CDR3 nucleotides are TGTGCCAGCAGCCTGGACTATACCCGGGAGCTGTTTTTT. This chain uses TRBV6-5 with TRBJ2-2, with D maybe TRBD2 (6 bases). The CDR3 loop spans 13 amino acids. Germline CDR1 is MNHEY and CDR2 is SVGAGI. Trimming stripped 6 bases from V and 9 bases from J, with 14 bases between.

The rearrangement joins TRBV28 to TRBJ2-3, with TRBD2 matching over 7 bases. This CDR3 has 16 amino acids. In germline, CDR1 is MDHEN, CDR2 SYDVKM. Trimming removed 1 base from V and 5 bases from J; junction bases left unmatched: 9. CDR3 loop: CASSLSERGYGDTQYF. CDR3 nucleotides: TGTGCCAGCAGTTTATCAGAGCGGGGCTACGGAGATACGCAGTATTTT.

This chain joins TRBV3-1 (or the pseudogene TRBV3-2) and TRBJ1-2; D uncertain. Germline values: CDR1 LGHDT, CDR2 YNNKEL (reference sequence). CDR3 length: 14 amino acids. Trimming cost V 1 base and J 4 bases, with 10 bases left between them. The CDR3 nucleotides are TGTGCCAGCAGCCAAGGGTCAGGAATCTATGGCTACACCTTC. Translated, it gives CASSQGSGIYGYTF.

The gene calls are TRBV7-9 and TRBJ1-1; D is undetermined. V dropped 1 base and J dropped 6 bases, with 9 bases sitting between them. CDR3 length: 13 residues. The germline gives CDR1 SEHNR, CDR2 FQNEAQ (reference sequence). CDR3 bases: TGTGCCAGCAGCTTAGATTTTTTAGCTGAAGCTTTCTTT. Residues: CASSLDFLAEAFF.

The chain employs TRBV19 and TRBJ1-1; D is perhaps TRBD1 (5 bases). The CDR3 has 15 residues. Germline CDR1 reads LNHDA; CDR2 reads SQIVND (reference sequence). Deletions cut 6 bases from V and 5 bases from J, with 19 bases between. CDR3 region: CASRPPGLKGTEAFF. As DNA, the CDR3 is TGTGCCAGTAGGCCACCGGGACTAAAGGGTACTGAAGCTTTCTTT. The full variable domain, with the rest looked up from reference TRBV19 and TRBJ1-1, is DGGITQSPKYLFRKEGQNVTLSCEQNLNHDAMYWYRQDPGQGLRLIYYSQIVNDFQKGDIAEGYSVSREKKESFPLTVTSAQKNPTAFYLCASRPPGLKGTEAFFGQGTRLTVV.

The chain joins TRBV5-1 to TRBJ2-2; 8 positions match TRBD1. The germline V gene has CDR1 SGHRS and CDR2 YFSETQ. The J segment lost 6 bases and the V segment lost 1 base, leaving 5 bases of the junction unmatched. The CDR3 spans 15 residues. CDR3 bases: TGCGCCAGCAGCTTGAGGGCAGGGGGCCCCGGGGAGCTGTTTTTT. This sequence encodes CASSLRAGGPGELFF.

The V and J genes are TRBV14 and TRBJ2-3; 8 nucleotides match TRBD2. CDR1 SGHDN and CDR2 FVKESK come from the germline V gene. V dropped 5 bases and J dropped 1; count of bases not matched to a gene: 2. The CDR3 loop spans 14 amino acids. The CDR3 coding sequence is TGTGCCAGCAGCTTCGGGGGGGGCACAGATACGCAGTATTTT. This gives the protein CASSFGGGTDTQYF.

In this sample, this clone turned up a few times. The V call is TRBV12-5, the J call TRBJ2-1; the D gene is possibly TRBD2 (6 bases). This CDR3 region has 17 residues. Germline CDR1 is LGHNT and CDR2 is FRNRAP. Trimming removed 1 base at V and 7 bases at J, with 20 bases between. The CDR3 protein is CASGLALLGDGGNEQFF. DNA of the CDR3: TGTGCTAGTGGTTTGGCTCTCCTAGGTGATGGGGGGAATGAGCAGTTCTTC. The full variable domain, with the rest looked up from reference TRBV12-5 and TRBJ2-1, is DARVTQTPRHKVTEMGQEVTMRCQPILGHNTVFWYRQTMMQGLELLAYFRNRAPLDDSGMPKDRFSAEMPDATLATLKIQPSEPRDSAVYFCASGLALLGDGGNEQFFGPGTRLTVL.

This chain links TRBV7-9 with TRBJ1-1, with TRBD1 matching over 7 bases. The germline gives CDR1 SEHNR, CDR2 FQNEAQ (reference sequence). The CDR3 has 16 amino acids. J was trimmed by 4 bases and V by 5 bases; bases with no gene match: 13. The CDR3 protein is CASSRTLTGVATEAFF. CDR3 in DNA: TGTGCCAGCAGCCGTACTCTAACAGGGGTCGCCACTGAAGCTTTCTTT.